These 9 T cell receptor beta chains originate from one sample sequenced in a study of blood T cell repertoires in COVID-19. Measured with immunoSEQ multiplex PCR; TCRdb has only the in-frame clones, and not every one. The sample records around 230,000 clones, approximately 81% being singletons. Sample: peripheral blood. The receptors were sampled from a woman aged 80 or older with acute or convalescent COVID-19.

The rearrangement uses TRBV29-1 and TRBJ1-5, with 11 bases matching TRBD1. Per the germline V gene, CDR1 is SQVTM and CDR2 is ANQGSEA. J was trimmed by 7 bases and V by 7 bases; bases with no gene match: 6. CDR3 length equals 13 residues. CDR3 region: CSAGTGGGQPQHF. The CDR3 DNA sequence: TGCAGCGCCGGGACAGGGGGTGGGCAGCCCCAGCATTTT.

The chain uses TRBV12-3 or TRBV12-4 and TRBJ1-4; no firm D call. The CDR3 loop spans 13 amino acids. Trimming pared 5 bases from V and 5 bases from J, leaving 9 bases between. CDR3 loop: CASSRKENEKLFF. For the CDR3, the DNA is TGTGCCAGCAGTAGAAAAGAGAATGAAAAACTGTTTTTT.

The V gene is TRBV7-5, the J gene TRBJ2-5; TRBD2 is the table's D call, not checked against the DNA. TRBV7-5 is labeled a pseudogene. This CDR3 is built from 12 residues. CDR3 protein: CVRSLVGETQYF. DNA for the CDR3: TGTGTCAGAAGCTTAGTCGGAGAGACCCAGTACTTC.

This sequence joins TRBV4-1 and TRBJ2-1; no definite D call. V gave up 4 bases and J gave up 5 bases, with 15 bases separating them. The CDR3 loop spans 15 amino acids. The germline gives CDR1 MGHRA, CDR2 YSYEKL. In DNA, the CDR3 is TGCGCCAGCAGCCCCCCTCATGCGACACACAATGAGCAGTTCTTC. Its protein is CASSPPHATHNEQFF.

The CDR3 loop is CASSPSSGPYEQYF. CDR3 nucleotides: TGTGCCAGCTCACCCTCGAGCGGCCCCTACGAGCAGTACTTC. The V gene is TRBV18, the J gene TRBJ2-7, with D possibly TRBD2 on 5 matching bases. The V gene lost 3 bases and the J gene lost 2 bases, with 11 bases spanning the gap. CDR3 size: 14 residues. In germline, CDR1 is KGHSH, CDR2 LQKENI. Full variable domain (remainder filled in from reference TRBV18 and TRBJ2-7): NAGVMQNPRHLVRRRGQEARLRCSPMKGHSHVYWYRQLPEEGLKFMVYLQKENIIDESGMPKERFSAEFPKEGPSILRIQQVVRGDSAAYFCASSPSSGPYEQYFGPGTRLTVT.

As DNA, the CDR3 is TGTGCAAGTCGCTTAGGGACAGGGGGCTACGAGCAGTACTTC. It yields the protein CASRLGTGGYEQYF. The chain has TRBV12-2 and TRBJ2-7; the table's D call of TRBD1 was not tested on the DNA. TRBV12-2 is annotated as a pseudogene. The CDR3 has 14 residues.

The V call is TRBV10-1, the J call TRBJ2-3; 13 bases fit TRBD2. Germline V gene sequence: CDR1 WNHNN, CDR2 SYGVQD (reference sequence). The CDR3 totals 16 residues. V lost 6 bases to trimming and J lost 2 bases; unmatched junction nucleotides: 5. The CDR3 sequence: CASRAGLAGITDTQYF. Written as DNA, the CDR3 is TGCGCCAGCAGAGCGGGACTAGCGGGGATCACAGATACGCAGTATTTT.

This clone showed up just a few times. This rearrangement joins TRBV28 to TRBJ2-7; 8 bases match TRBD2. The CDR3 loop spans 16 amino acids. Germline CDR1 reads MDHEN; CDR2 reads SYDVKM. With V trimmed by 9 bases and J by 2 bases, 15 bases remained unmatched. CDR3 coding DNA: TGTGCCAGTAAGGGACAATCCAAAGCGGGGGCCTACGAGCAGTACTTC. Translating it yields CASKGQSKAGAYEQYF.

CDR3 protein: CASSEGRAGEDGYTF. The DNA for the CDR3 is TGTGCCAGCAGTGAAGGTCGTGCAGGGGAAGATGGCTACACCTTC. This sequence joins TRBV6-1 and TRBJ1-2; D is possibly TRBD1 (6 bases). Trimming left V 1 base short and J 6 bases short, with 15 bases between. The CDR3 spans 15 residues. CDR1 and CDR2 from the germline V gene are MNHNS and SASEGT.